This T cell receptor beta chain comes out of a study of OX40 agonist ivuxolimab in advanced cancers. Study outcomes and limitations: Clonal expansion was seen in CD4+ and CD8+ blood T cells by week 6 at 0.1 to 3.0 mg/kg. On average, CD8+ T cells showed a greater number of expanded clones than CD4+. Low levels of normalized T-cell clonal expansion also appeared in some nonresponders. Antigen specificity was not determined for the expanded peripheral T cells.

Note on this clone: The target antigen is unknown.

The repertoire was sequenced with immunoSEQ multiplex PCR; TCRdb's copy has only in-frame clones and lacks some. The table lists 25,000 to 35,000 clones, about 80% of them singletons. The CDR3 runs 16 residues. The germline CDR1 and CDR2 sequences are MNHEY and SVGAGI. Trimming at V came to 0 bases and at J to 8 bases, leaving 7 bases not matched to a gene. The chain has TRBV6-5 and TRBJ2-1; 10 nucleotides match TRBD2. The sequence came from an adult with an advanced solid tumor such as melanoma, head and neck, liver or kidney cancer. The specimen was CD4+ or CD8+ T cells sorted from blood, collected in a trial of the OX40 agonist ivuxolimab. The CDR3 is CASSYSSGGAWDEQFF. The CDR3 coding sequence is TGTGCCAGCAGTTACTCGAGCGGGGGGGCCTGGGATGAGCAGTTCTTC.